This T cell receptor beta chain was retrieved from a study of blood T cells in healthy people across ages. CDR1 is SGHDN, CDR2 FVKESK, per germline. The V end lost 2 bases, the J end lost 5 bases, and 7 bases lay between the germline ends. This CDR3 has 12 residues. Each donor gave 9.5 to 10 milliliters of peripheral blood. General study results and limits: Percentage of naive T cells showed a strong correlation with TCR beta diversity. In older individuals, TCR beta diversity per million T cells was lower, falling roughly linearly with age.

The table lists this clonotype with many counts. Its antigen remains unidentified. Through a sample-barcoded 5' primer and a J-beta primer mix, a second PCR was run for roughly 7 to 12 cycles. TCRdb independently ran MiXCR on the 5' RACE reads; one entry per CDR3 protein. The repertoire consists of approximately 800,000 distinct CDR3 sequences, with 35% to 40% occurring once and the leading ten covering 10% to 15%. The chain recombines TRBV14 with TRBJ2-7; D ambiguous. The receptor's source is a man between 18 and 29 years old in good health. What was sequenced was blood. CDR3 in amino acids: CASSQTGDEQYF. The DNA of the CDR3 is TGTGCCAGCAGCCAAACGGGCGACGAGCAGTACTTC.